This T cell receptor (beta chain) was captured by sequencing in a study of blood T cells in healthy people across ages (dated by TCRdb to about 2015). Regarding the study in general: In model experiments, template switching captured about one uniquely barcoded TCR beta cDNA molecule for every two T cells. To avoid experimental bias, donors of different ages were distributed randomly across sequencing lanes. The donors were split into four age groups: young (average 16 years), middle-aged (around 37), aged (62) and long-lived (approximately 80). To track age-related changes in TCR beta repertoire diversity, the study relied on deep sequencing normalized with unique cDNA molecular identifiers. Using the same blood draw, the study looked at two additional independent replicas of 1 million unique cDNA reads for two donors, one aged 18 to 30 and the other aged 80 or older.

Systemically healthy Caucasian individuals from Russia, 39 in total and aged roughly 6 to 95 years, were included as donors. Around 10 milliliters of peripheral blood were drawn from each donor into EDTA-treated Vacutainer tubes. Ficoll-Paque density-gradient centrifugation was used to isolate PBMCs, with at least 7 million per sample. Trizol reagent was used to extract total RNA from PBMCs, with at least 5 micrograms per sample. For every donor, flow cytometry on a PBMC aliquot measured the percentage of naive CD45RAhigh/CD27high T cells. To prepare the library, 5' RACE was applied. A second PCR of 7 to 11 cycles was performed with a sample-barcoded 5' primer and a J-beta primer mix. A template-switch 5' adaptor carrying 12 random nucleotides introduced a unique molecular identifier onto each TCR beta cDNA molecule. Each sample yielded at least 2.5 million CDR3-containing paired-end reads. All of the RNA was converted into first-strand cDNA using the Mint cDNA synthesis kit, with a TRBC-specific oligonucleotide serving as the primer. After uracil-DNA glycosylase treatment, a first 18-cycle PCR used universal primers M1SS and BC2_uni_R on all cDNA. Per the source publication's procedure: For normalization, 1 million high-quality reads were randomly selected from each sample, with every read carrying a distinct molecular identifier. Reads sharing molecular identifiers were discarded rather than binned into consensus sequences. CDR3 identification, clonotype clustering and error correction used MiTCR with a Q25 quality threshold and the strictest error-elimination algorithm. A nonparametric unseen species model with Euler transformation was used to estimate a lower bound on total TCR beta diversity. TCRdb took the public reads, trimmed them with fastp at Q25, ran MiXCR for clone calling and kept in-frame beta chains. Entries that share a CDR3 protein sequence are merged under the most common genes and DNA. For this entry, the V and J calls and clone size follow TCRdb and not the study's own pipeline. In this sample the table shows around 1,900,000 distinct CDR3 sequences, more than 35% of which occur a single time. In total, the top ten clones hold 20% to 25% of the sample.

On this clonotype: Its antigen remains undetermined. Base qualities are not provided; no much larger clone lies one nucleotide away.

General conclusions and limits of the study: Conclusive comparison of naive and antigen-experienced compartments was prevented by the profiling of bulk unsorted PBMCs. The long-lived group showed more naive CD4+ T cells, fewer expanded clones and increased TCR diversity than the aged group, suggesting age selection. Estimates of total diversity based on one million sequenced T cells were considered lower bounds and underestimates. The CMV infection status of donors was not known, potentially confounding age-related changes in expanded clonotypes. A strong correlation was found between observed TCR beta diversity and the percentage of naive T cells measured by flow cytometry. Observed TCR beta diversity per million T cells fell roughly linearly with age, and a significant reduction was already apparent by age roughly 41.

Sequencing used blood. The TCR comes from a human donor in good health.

The DNA is as follows: TGTGCCGGAAGACGAACCGGGACAGAAAATTCACCCCTCCACTTT. This encodes CAGRRTGTENSPLHF. This chain joins TRBV7-8 to TRBJ1-6, with 7 central nucleotides matching TRBD1. The CDR3, from cysteine to phenylalanine, totals 15 residues. Of the read, only the CDR3 DNA is kept; its 45 bases are in frame from base 1. From the germline V gene, CDR1 is SGHVS and CDR2 is FQNEAQ. Trimming leaves V shorter by 11 bases and J shorter by 7 bases, with the junction holding 14 bases beyond the gene matches.